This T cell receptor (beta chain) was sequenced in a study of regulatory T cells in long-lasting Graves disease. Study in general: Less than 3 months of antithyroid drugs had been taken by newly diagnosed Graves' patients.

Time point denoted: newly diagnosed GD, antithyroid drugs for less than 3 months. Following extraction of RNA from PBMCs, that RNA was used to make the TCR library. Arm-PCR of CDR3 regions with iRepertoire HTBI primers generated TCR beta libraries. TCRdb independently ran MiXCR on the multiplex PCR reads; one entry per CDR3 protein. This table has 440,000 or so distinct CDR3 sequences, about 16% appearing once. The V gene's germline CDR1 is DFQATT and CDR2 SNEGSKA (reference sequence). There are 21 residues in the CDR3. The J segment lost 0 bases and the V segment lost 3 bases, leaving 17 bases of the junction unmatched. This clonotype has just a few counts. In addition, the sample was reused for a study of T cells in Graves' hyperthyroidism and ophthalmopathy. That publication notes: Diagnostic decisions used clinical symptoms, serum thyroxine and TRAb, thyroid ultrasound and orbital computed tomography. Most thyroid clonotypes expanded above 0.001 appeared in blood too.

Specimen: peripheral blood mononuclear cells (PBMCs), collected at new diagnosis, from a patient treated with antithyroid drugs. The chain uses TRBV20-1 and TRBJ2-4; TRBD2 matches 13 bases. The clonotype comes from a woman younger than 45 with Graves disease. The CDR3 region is CSASWVRPGLAGRRAKNIQYF. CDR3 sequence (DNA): TGCAGTGCTAGTTGGGTCAGACCGGGACTAGCGGGAAGAAGAGCCAAAAACATTCAGTACTTC.